The 3 T cell receptor beta chains below all came from one sample that was sequenced in a study of cytomegalovirus exposure and HLA in healthy donors listed by TCRdb under 2017. The method was the immunoSEQ multiplex PCR assay. For the multiplex PCR, a mixture combining 60 forward primers for TCR Vbeta segments and 13 reverse primers for TCR Jbeta segments was used. The immuneACCESS repertoire file appears here via TCRdb, limited to in-frame rearrangements. These files lack a portion of the clones; in checked studies, under half of the deficit traces to unresolved V genes, and the cause of the others is not known. Counted in this sample were about 170,000 clones; about 82% of them appeared once. Together, the top ten hold about 0.8% of the sample. Sequences were obtained from PBMCs. The receptors here all came from a female donor in good health and CMV-seronegative.

The V call is TRBV7-9, the J call TRBJ2-4; 9 bases are a match to TRBD1. Germline CDR1 SEHNR, CDR2 FQNEAQ (reference sequence). This CDR3 is built from 19 residues. Losses at the gene ends were 5 bases for V and 0 bases for J; bases not matched to a gene: 14. Here the CDR3 reads CASSPQGHGTGLAKNIQYF. CDR3 sequence (DNA): TGTGCCAGCAGCCCCCAAGGTCATGGGACAGGGTTAGCCAAAAACATTCAGTACTTC.

This clone was seen a handful of times. The chain has TRBV6-6 and TRBJ2-7; D unresolved. CDR1 and CDR2 from the germline V gene are MNHNY and SVGAGI (reference sequence). Trimming took 2 bases from V and 0 from J, leaving 5 bases between them. CDR3 size: 13 residues. As DNA, the CDR3 is TGTGCCAGCAGTTACGAGAGCTCCTACGAGCAGTACTTC. Translated, it gives CASSYESSYEQYF.

The table lists this clone with a few counts. The genes are TRBV7-6 and TRBJ2-7, with 7 bases lining up with TRBD2. The CDR3 length is 13 residues. Germline CDR1 reads SGHVS; CDR2 reads FNYEAQ. The J segment lost 2 bases and the V segment lost 5 bases, leaving 3 bases of the junction unmatched. DNA of the CDR3: TGTGCCAGCAGCACCCGGGGGGCCTACGAGCAGTACTTC. It is translated as CASSTRGAYEQYF. Full variable domain (remainder filled in from reference TRBV7-6 and TRBJ2-7): GAGVSQSPRYKVTKRGQDVALRCDPISGHVSLYWYRQALGQGPEFLTYFNYEAQQDKSGLPNDRFSAERPEGSISTLTIQRTEQRDSAMYRCASSTRGAYEQYFGPGTRLTVT.